What follows are 20 T cell receptor beta chains derived from one specimen sequenced in a study of cytomegalovirus exposure and HLA in healthy donors (dated by TCRdb to 2015 to 2018). Library construction relied on the immunoSEQ multiplex PCR assay. The multiplex PCR relied on a mix of 60 forward primers for TCR Vbeta segments and 13 reverse primers for TCR Jbeta segments. TCRdb provides this immuneACCESS table in a form limited to in-frame rearrangements. Some clones are lacking; in checked studies, under half of them reflect an unresolved V gene, and why the rest are absent is not known. The sample table records about 98,000 clones; approximately 82% of these occur just once. Together, the top ten hold approximately 3.7% of the sample. The specimen sequenced was PBMCs. The receptors stem from a female donor in good health and CMV-seropositive.

The J gene is TRBJ1-2, the V gene TRBV5-4; the match to TRBD1 covers 8 bases. This CDR3 has 14 amino acids. V was pared by 4 bases and J by 5 bases, with 7 bases of the junction left unmatched. Germline CDR1 is SGHNT and CDR2 is YYREEE (reference sequence). CDR3 in DNA: TGTGCCAGCAGCCCAGGGGGCGTTCGGTATGGCTACACCTTC. This sequence encodes CASSPGGVRYGYTF.

The V and J genes are TRBV5-4 and TRBJ2-3, with D perhaps matching TRBD2 (6 bases). V lost 3 bases to trimming and J lost 6 bases, with 8 bases between them. The length of the CDR3 is 12 residues. Germline loops: CDR1 SGHNT, CDR2 YYREEE (reference sequence). The CDR3 spells CASSSSADTQYF. As DNA, the CDR3 is TGTGCCAGCAGCTCTAGCGCCGATACGCAGTATTTT.

V usage is TRBV7-6 and J usage is TRBJ2-1, with TRBD2 matching 9 bases. V was pared by 4 bases and J by 3 bases, with 4 bases of the junction left unmatched. Germline CDR1 reads SGHVS; CDR2 reads FNYEAQ. The CDR3 is made up of 15 amino acids. CDR3 bases: TGTGCCAGCAGCTCCCCGACTAGCGGCTACAATGAGCAGTTCTTC. Amino acids: CASSSPTSGYNEQFF.

Details on this clone: The germline gene is not matched at one end of the junction; a read error may be the cause. The rearrangement uses TRBV7-9 and TRBJ1-1, with TRBD1 identical over 7 bases. The V gene's germline CDR1 is SEHNR and CDR2 FQNEAQ (reference sequence). This CDR3 comprises 12 residues. CDR3 residues: CSSSLQDREAFF. The CDR3 coding sequence is TGTTCCAGCAGCTTACAGGACAGGGAAGCTTTCTTT.

This sequence joins TRBV30 and TRBJ2-5, with D uncertain. Deletions cut 0 bases from V and 0 bases from J, with 2 bases between. CDR1 and CDR2 (germline): GTSNPN, SVGIG (reference sequence). CDR3 length: 12 amino acids. CDR3 sequence: CAWSVNQETQYF. The CDR3, as DNA: TGTGCCTGGAGTGTCAACCAAGAGACCCAGTACTTC.

CDR3 region: CASRWGARNEQFF. The DNA for the CDR3 is TGTGCCAGCAGGTGGGGCGCCCGCAATGAGCAGTTCTTC. This rearrangement joins TRBV5-6 to TRBJ2-1; D possibly corresponds to TRBD1 (5 bases). Germline V gene data show CDR1 as SGHDT and CDR2 as YYEEEE. CDR3 length: 13 residues. Between the trimmed V and J ends, which lost 5 bases and 6 bases, there was a span of 12 bases.

A single count supports this clone. The J gene is TRBJ2-1, the V gene TRBV27, with D unclear. V was clipped by 6 bases and J by 9 bases, with 9 bases between them. This CDR3 comprises 11 residues. CDR1 and CDR2 from the germline V gene are MNHEY and SMNVEV (reference sequence). The DNA for the CDR3 is TGTGCCAGCAGCGAGAGTCGTGAGCAGTTCTTC. The encoded protein is CASSESREQFF.

The chain carries TRBV6-6 and TRBJ2-7; the match to TRBD1 covers 10 bases. Trimming at V came to 5 bases and at J to 3 bases, leaving 7 bases not matched to a gene. The CDR3 has 15 amino acids. Looked up from germline, CDR1 is MNHNY and CDR2 is SVGAGI (reference sequence). The CDR3 DNA follows: TGTGCCAGCAGTACTCGGGGGACAGGGGTCTACGAGCAGTACTTC. Its translation is CASSTRGTGVYEQYF.

This clone was seen just once. The rearrangement links TRBV10-1 to TRBJ2-3; 7 bases map to TRBD2. The CDR3 has 15 amino acids. Trimming at V came to 6 bases and at J to 0 bases, leaving 6 bases not matched to a gene. Germline V gene lookup returns CDR1 WNHNN and CDR2 SYGVQD (reference sequence). The CDR3 bases are TGCGCCAGCAGCCCCAGCGGGACTAGCACAGATACGCAGTATTTT. Its translation is CASSPSGTSTDTQYF.

The V gene is TRBV5-1, the J gene TRBJ2-7; D is undetermined. The CDR3 extends over 16 amino acids. Per the germline V gene, CDR1 is SGHRS and CDR2 is YFSETQ. The V gene lost 0 bases and the J gene lost 0 bases, with 13 bases spanning the gap. CDR3 protein: CASSLDHFKSSYEQYF. In DNA form, the CDR3 reads TGCGCCAGCAGCTTGGATCACTTCAAAAGCTCCTACGAGCAGTACTTC.

The chain couples TRBV6-1 to TRBJ2-1, with TRBD2 identical over 12 bases. CDR3 length: 15 residues. The ends lost 6 bases at V and 6 bases at J; junction bases unmatched: 6. Germline-derived CDR1 and CDR2 are MNHNS and SASEGT. The CDR3 region is CASRDLAGGPNEQFF. DNA of the CDR3: TGTGCCAGCAGGGATCTAGCGGGAGGGCCCAATGAGCAGTTCTTC.

Remarks on this clone: At the DNA level, this CDR3 is encoded by other sequences in the same sample as well. The J gene is TRBJ2-7, the V gene TRBV9, with a weak D call TRBD1 (5 bases). The CDR3 runs 14 residues. Trimming took 0 bases from V and 0 from J, leaving 7 bases between them. The V gene's germline CDR1 is SGDLS and CDR2 YYNGEE. This chain's CDR3 is CASSVGDSSYEQYF. In DNA, the CDR3 is TGTGCCAGCAGCGTAGGAGACAGCTCCTACGAGCAGTACTTC.

The chain employs TRBV18 and TRBJ1-4; D call uncertain. CDR3 length: 14 amino acids. Germline assignment: CDR1 KGHSH and CDR2 LQKENI. V dropped 6 bases and J dropped 4 bases, with 12 bases sitting between them. Written as DNA, the CDR3 is TGTGCCAGCTCTCAGGCCAGAGTTAATGAAAAACTGTTTTTT. This sequence encodes CASSQARVNEKLFF.

DNA of the CDR3: TGTGCCAGCAGCCGGGACAGTAATGGCTACACCTTC. Protein: CASSRDSNGYTF. The chain has TRBV28 and TRBJ1-2; 7 bases map to TRBD1. CDR3 length: 12 amino acids. Germline lookup yields CDR1 MDHEN and CDR2 SYDVKM. V lost 6 bases, J lost 6 bases, and 4 bases stayed unmatched.

Note on this clone: One end of the junction varies from germline; a read error may be responsible. The genes are TRBV7-9 and TRBJ1-3; 11 nucleotides agree with TRBD1. CDR3 length equals 15 residues. Germline V gives CDR1 SEHNR, CDR2 FQNEAQ (reference sequence). The CDR3 DNA reads as TGTGCCGGCAGCGGGACAGGGGGCTCTGGAAACACCATATATTTT. This sequence encodes CAGSGTGGSGNTIYF.

Of note for this clone: The junction differs from germline at one of its ends, possibly a read error. V is TRBV15 and J is TRBJ2-7; 11 bases are shared with TRBD2. Germline V gene data show CDR1 as LNHNV and CDR2 as YYDKDF (reference sequence). This CDR3 has 15 amino acids. CDR3 protein: CPTSRDTSGSYEQYF. CDR3 sequence (DNA): TGTCCCACCAGCAGAGATACTAGCGGGAGTTACGAGCAGTACTTC.

The chain couples TRBV6-5 to TRBJ2-3, with D hard to call. The CDR3 is 15 amino acids. Germline V gene sequence: CDR1 MNHEY, CDR2 SVGAGI. Trimming took off 6 bases at V and 0 bases at J, with 13 bases between the two ends. The CDR3 DNA reads TGTGCCAGCAGCCCCCGGTTTTCTAGCACAGATACGCAGTATTTT. It yields the protein CASSPRFSSTDTQYF.

This clone appeared a single time. J is TRBJ2-3 and V is TRBV27; the match to TRBD1 covers 8 bases. Germline lookup yields CDR1 MNHEY and CDR2 SMNVEV (reference sequence). The CDR3 spans 14 residues. J lost 3 bases, V lost 5 bases, and 4 bases had no gene match. In DNA form, the CDR3 reads TGTGCCAGCAGTCTGGGACAGGCTACAGATACGCAGTATTTT. It translates to CASSLGQATDTQYF.

The count of this clone is one. CDR3 residues: CASRERQGFNSPLHF. CDR3 DNA: TGTGCCAGCAGGGAAAGACAGGGGTTTAATTCACCCCTCCACTTT. The V and J genes are TRBV25-1 and TRBJ1-6; 8 bases are shared with TRBD1. CDR1 is MGHDK, CDR2 SYGVNS, per germline. The CDR3 contains 15 residues. V shed 6 bases, J shed 6 bases, and the junction held 7 bases outside the gene matches. The full variable domain, completed using reference TRBV25-1 and TRBJ1-6, is EADIYQTPRYLVIGTGKKITLECSQTMGHDKMYWYQQDPGMELHLIHYSYGVNSTEKGDLSSESTVSRIRTEHFPLTLESARPSHTSQYLCASRERQGFNSPLHFGNGTRLTVT.

CDR3 protein: CASSLEGTASTDTQYF. CDR3 nucleotides: TGCGCCAGCAGCTTGGAAGGGACAGCTAGCACAGATACGCAGTATTTT. This chain connects TRBV5-1 to TRBJ2-3; 7 bases line up with TRBD1. Germline CDR1 and CDR2: SGHRS and YFSETQ. The CDR3 is made up of 16 amino acids. Trimming cost V 0 bases and J 0 bases; bases outside gene matches: 4.